Here is one T cell receptor (beta chain) with its context. The antigen is undetermined. This CDR3 has 18 amino acids. Germline V lookup: CDR1 SGHVS, CDR2 FNYEAQ. The J segment lost 0 bases and the V segment lost 1 base, leaving 9 bases of the junction unmatched. Through a sample-barcoded 5' primer and a J-beta primer mix, a second PCR was run for roughly 7 to 11 cycles. Each CDR3 protein is one row after TCRdb ran MiXCR on the 5' RACE reads. The table shows 1 million or so distinct CDR3 sequences, with almost 25% occurring only once. The data derive from a study of blood T cells in healthy people across ages. Study-level results: Diversity was higher, and naive CD4+ cells more numerous, in long-lived donors than in aged donors.

This sample was also put to use in a study of T cells of mothers and their children. As that study records: A few healthy Caucasian mothers gave samples, and so did their six children.

This rearrangement joins TRBV7-6 to TRBJ2-7; 10 nucleotides match TRBD2. The TCR originated in a girl aged 2 to 10 in good health. Sequenced: blood. The CDR3 DNA reads TGTGCCAGCAGCTTAGTAGCGGGAGGACAAAATCTCTCCTACGAGCAGTACTTC. Protein sequence: CASSLVAGGQNLSYEQYF. The full variable domain, completed using reference TRBV7-6 and TRBJ2-7, is GAGVSQSPRYKVTKRGQDVALRCDPISGHVSLYWYRQALGQGPEFLTYFNYEAQQDKSGLPNDRFSAERPEGSISTLTIQRTEQRDSAMYRCASSLVAGGQNLSYEQYFGPGTRLTVT.